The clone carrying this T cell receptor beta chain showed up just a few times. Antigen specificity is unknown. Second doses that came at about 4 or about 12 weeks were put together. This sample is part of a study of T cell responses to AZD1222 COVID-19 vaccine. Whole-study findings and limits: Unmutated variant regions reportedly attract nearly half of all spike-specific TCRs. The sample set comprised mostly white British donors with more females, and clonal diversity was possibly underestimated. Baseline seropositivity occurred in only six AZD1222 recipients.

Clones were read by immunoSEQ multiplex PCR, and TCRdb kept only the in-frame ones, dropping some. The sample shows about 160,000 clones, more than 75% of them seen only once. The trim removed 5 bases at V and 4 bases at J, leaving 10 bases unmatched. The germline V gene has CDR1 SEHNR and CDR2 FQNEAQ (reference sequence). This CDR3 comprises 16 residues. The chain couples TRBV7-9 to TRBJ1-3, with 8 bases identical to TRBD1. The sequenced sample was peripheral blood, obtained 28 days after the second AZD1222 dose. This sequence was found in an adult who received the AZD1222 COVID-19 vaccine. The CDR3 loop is CASSPSGTGGGNTIYF. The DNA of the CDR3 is TGTGCCAGCAGCCCAAGCGGGACAGGAGGAGGAAACACCATATATTTT.